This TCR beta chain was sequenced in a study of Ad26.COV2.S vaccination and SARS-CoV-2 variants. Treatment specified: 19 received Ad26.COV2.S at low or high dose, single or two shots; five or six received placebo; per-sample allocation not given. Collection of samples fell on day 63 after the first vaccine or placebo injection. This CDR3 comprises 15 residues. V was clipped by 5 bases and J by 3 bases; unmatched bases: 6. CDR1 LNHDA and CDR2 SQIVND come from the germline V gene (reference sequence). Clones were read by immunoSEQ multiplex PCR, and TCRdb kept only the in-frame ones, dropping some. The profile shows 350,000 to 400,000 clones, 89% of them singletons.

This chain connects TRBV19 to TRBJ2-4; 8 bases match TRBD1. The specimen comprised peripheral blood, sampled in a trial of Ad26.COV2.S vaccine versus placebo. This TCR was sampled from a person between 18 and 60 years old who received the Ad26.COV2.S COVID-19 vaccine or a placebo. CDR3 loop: CASSQGALGKNIQYF. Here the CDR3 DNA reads TGTGCCAGTAGTCAGGGGGCATTGGGCAAAAACATTCAGTACTTC.